This T cell receptor (beta chain) was observed in a study of T cells after yellow fever vaccination. This clonotype was seen many times. TCRdb called the 5' RACE reads again in MiXCR, with one record for every CDR3 protein. This sample has about 310,000 distinct CDR3 sequences, with around 4% found just once. Per the germline V gene, CDR1 is SGHRS and CDR2 is YFSETQ. V was cut by 7 bases and J by 2 bases, with 15 bases left in between. The CDR3 extends over 14 amino acids. Here the sequenced sample was PBMCs, taken on the day of the yellow fever booster vaccination. This sequence joins TRBV5-1 and TRBJ2-5; D might be TRBD1 or TRBD2, each matching 7 bases. This TCR derives from a man between 18 and 29 years old who received the YFV17D yellow fever vaccine. CDR3 DNA sequence: TGCGCCAGCGCTACCAGGGGGGGGCAAGAGACCCAGTACTTC. Translated, it gives CASATRGGQETQYF.